The T cell receptor beta chain under discussion was sequenced for a study of identical twins. Among all donors, each was a healthy Caucasian. This clonotype was found a few times. TCRdb re-called the 5' RACE reads through MiXCR, storing one row per CDR3 protein. This table holds about 720,000 distinct CDR3 sequences, around a sixth found once. This sample was shared with a second study, whose subject was T cells expressing NK-cell markers. That work contributes: Anti-gamma-delta TCR antibody use in several experiments restricted sorting to alpha-beta TCR T cells. Dominant NKG2C+ clonotypes were found to form about 1.0-7.0% of CD8+ T cells in 5 or 6 donors.

The sequence derives from a woman between 18 and 29 years old in good health. The sample taken for sequencing was PBMCs.

This chain's CDR3 is CSALLSGTDTQYF. CDR3 in DNA: TGCAGTGCGCTTCTTTCAGGCACAGATACGCAGTATTTT. This chain uses TRBV20-1 with TRBJ2-3; no firm D call. CDR1 DFQATT and CDR2 SNEGSKA come from the germline V gene (reference sequence). Trimming removed 6 bases at V and 1 base at J, with 11 bases between. The CDR3 runs to 13 residues.